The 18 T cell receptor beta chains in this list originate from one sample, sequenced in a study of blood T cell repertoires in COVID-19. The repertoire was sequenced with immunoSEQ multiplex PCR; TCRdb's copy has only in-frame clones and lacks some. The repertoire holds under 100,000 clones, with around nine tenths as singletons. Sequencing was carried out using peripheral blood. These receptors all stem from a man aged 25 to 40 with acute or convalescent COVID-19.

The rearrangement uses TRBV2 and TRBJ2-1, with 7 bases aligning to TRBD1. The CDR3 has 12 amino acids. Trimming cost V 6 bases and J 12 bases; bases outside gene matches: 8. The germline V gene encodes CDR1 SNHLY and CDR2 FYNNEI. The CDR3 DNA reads TGTGCCAGCAGGGACGACAGGGCTAGGCAGTTCTTC. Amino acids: CASRDDRARQFF. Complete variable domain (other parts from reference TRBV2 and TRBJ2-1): EPEVTQTPSHQVTQMGQEVILRCVPISNHLYFYWYRQILGQKVEFLVSFYNNEISEKSEIFDDQFSVERPDGSNFTLKIRSTKLEDSAMYFCASRDDRARQFFGPGTRLTVL.

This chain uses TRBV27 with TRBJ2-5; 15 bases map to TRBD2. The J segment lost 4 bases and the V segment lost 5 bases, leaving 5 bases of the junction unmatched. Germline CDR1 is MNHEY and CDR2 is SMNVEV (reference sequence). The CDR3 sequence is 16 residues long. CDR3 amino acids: CASSLGGLAGGETQYF. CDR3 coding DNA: TGTGCCAGCAGTCTGGGGGGACTAGCGGGAGGAGAGACCCAGTACTTC.

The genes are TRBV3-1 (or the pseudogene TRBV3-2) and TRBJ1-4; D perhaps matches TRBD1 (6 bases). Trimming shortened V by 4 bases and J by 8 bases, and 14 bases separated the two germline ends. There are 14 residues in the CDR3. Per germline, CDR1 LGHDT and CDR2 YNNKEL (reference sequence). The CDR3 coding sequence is TGTGCCAGCAGCCCGGGACACATGAGGGAAAAACTGTTTTTT. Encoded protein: CASSPGHMREKLFF.

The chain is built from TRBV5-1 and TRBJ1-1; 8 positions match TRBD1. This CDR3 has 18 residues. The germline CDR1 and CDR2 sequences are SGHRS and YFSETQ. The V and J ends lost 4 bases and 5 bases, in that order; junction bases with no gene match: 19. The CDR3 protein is CASSTRRTGWGGVTEAFF. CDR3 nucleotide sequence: TGCGCCAGCAGCACGCGAAGGACAGGGTGGGGTGGGGTTACTGAAGCTTTCTTT.

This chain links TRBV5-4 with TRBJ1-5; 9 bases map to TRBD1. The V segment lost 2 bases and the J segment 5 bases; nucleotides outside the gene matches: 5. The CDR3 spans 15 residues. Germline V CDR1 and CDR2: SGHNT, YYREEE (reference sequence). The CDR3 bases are TGTGCCAGCAGCTTAGGGACAGGGCGAGATCAGCCCCAGCATTTT. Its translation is CASSLGTGRDQPQHF.

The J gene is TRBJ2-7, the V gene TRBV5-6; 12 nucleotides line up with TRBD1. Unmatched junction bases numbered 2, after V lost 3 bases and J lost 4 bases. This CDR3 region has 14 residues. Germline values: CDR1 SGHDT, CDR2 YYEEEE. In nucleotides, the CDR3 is TGTGCCAGCAGCTGGGGACAGGGGGCTTACGAGCAGTACTTC. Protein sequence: CASSWGQGAYEQYF.

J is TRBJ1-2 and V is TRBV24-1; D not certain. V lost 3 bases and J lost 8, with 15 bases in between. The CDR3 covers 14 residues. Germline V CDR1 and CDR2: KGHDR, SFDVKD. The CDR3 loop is CATSDPRTAGGYTF. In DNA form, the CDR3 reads TGTGCCACCAGTGATCCCCGGACCGCGGGCGGCTACACCTTC.

The chain's CDR3 is CASLQRGRLSGNTIYF. CDR3 nucleotide sequence: TGTGCCAGTCTTCAAAGGGGGCGCCTCTCTGGAAACACCATATATTTT. This chain uses TRBV19 with TRBJ1-3; 7 bases map to TRBD1. The CDR3 has 16 residues. Germline loops: CDR1 LNHDA, CDR2 SQIVND (reference sequence). Trimming cost V 8 bases and J 0 bases; bases outside gene matches: 10.

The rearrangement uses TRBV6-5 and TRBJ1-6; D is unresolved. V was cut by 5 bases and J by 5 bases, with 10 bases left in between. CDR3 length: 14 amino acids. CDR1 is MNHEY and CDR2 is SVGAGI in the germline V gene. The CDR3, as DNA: TGTGCCAGCAGTCCCGATACAAATAATTCACCCCTCCACTTT. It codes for CASSPDTNNSPLHF.

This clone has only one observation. The CDR3 nucleotides are TGTGCCTGGAGCATCGGGAGCTCCTACGAGCAGTACTTC. Encoded protein: CAWSIGSSYEQYF. The chain employs TRBV30 and TRBJ2-7; tentatively, D is TRBD2 (6 bases). This CDR3 comprises 13 residues. The germline gives CDR1 GTSNPN, CDR2 SVGIG (reference sequence). Trimming removed 3 bases at V and 0 bases at J, with 9 bases between.

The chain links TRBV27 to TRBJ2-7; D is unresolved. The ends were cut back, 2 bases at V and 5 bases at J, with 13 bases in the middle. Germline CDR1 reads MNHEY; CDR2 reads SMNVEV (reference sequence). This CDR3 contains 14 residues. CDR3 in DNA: TGTGCCAGCAGTTTAAGCAGTTGGAGTAACGAGCAGTACTTC. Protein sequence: CASSLSSWSNEQYF.

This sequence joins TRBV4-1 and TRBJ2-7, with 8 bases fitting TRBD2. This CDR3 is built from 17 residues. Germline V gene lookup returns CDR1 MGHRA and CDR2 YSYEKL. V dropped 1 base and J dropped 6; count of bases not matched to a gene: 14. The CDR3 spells CASSQVGLAGMQGEQYF. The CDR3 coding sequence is TGCGCCAGCAGCCAAGTTGGGCTAGCGGGCATGCAGGGCGAGCAGTACTTC.

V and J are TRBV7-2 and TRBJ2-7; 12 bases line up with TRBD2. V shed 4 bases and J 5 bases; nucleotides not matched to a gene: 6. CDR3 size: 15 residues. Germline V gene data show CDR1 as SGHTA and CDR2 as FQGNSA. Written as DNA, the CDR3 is TGTGCCAGCAGCTCTCAACTAGCGGGAGGTGACGAGCAGTACTTC. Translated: CASSSQLAGGDEQYF.

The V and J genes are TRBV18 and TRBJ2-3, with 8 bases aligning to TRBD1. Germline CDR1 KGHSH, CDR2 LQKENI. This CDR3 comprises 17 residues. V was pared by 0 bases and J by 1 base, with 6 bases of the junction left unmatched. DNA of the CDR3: TGTGCCAGCTCACCACCGTTGTCGGACAGGGGCACAGATACGCAGTATTTT. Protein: CASSPPLSDRGTDTQYF.

DNA for the CDR3: TGTGCCAGCAGTTTAGAGTACAGCTCCTATAATTCACCCCTCCACTTT. Its protein product is CASSLEYSSYNSPLHF. The chain has TRBV27 and TRBJ1-6; D unclear. Germline-derived CDR1 and CDR2 are MNHEY and SMNVEV (reference sequence). V lost 2 bases and J 0 bases, leaving 8 bases between the germline ends. The CDR3 sequence is 16 residues long.

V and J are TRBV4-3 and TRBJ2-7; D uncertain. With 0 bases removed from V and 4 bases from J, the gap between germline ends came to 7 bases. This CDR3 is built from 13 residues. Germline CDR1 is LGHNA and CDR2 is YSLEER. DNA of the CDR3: TGCGCCAGCAGCCAAGATCTCGGGTACGAGCAGTACTTC. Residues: CASSQDLGYEQYF.

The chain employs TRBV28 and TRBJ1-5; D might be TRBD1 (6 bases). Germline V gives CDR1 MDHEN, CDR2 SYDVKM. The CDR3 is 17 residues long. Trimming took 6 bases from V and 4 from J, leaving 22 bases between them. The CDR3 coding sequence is TGTGCCAGCAGGTCATGGGCCAGGGGAGTAGGAAATCAGCCCCAGCATTTT. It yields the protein CASRSWARGVGNQPQHF.

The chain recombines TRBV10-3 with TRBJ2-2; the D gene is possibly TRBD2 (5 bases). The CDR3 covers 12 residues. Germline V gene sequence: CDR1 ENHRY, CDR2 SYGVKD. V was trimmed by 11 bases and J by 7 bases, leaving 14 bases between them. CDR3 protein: CAVHRGSGELFF. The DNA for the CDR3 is TGTGCCGTCCATAGAGGGAGCGGGGAGCTGTTTTTT.